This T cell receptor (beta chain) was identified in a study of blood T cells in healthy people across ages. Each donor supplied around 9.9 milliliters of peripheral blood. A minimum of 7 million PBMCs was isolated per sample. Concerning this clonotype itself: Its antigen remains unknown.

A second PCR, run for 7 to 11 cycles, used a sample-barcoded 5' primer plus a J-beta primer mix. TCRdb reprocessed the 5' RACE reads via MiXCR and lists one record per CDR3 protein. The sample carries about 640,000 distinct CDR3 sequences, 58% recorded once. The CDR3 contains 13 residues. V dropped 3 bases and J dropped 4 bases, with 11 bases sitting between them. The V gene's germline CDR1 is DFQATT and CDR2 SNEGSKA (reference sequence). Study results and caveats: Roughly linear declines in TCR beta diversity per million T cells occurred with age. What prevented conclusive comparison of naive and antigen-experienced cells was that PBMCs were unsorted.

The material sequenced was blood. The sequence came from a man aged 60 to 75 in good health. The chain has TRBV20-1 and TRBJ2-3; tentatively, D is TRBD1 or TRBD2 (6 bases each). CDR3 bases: TGCAGTGCTAGCCCGGGGGCGTCAGATACGCAGTATTTT. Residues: CSASPGASDTQYF.